Presented here are 21 T cell receptor beta chains from one specimen sequenced in a study of CD8+CD57+ T cells in acquired aplastic anemia. Patients sequenced had flow cytometry evidence of CD8+CD57+ cell expansion. The study profiled TCR beta VDJ and CDR3 using genomic DNA as template. TCRdb reanalysed the reads using MiXCR and keeps one entry per CDR3 protein. This table has roughly 250,000 distinct CDR3 sequences, around half appearing once. Sequencing was carried out using sorted CD4+, CD8+, or CD8+CD57+ T cells (not recorded which) from PBMCs. Source of these receptors: a human donor with aplastic anemia.

About this clonotype itself: Sequence at one end of the junction differs from germline and may be a read error. The chain recombines TRBV27 with TRBJ1-5, with D possibly being TRBD1 (5 bases). This CDR3 spans 15 amino acids. CDR1 and CDR2 (germline): MNHEY, SMNVEV (reference sequence). CDR3 nucleotides: TGTGCCAGCAGTATCAGGGCCTATAGCAATCAGCTCCAGCATTTT. Its translation: CASSIRAYSNQLQHF.

This clonotype has at least ten counts. CDR3 coding DNA: TGTGCCAGTAGTATCTCCAGGTTCCCGAACACTGAAGCTTTCTTT. Its protein product is CASSISRFPNTEAFF. The V gene is TRBV19, the J gene TRBJ1-1, with D unresolved. The germline CDR1 and CDR2 sequences are LNHDA and SQIVND (reference sequence). Trimming shortened V by 3 bases and J by 1 base, and 12 bases separated the two germline ends. This CDR3 has 15 amino acids.

This clonotype showed up just once. The J gene is TRBJ2-7, the V gene TRBV4-3, with unresolved D. V was shortened by 4 bases and J by 2 bases, with 9 bases between the two germline ends. Germline CDR1 LGHNA, CDR2 YSLEER. This CDR3 is 13 amino acids long. This CDR3 is CASSRDPTYEQYF. In nucleotides, the CDR3 is TGCGCCAGCAGCCGAGACCCCACCTACGAGCAGTACTTC.

Ten or more counts support this clonotype. The V gene is TRBV5-6, the J gene TRBJ1-2, with D perhaps matching TRBD1 (6 bases). V shed 2 bases and J shed 8 bases, with 10 bases lying between them. The germline V gene encodes CDR1 SGHDT and CDR2 YYEEEE. This CDR3 spans 12 amino acids. As DNA, the CDR3 is TGTGCCAGCAGCTTTTCAGGGGCCGGCTACACCTTC. This translates into CASSFSGAGYTF.

J is TRBJ1-2 and V is TRBV15; D unresolved. The CDR3 is 16 amino acids. Germline assignment: CDR1 LNHNV and CDR2 YYDKDF (reference sequence). The germline V and J ends were trimmed by 1 base and 4 bases, with 16 bases remaining between them. CDR3 nucleotide sequence: TGTGCCACCAGCAGAGTTTTGCGGCAGGCGGTCTATGGCTACACCTTC. It translates to CATSRVLRQAVYGYTF.

This clonotype appeared many times. The CDR3 loop reads CASSQGYDRSNSPLHF. The CDR3 region has the DNA TGCGCCAGCAGCCAAGGTTACGACAGGAGTAATTCACCCCTCCACTTT. The J gene is TRBJ1-6, the V gene TRBV4-3; possible D gene TRBD1, 6 bases. The CDR3 runs 16 residues. Trimming stripped 1 base from V and 6 bases from J, with 13 bases between. Looked up from germline, CDR1 is LGHNA and CDR2 is YSLEER.

This clonotype was counted at least ten times. This chain joins TRBV7-6 and TRBJ2-2; 8 bases are a match to TRBD1. The CDR3 sequence is 15 residues long. In germline, CDR1 is SGHVS, CDR2 FNYEAQ. Losses at the gene ends were 6 bases for V and 3 bases for J; bases not matched to a gene: 6. In DNA form, the CDR3 reads TGTGCCAGCAGTATCCGGGACAGGTACACCGGGGAGCTGTTTTTT. Translation: CASSIRDRYTGELFF.

This clonotype was seen repeatedly, ten times or more. The chain combines TRBV28 with TRBJ2-7, with TRBD1 matching over 7 bases. Germline assignment: CDR1 MDHEN and CDR2 SYDVKM. The V gene end was trimmed by 5 bases and the J gene end by 5 bases; junction bases not matched to a gene: 9. This CDR3 contains 14 residues. CDR3 residues: CASSRDRVRDEQYF. CDR3 in DNA: TGTGCCAGCAGTCGCGACAGGGTCAGAGACGAGCAGTACTTC.

This clonotype came up a few times. The V call is TRBV6-6, the J call TRBJ2-7, with D perhaps matching TRBD2 (7 bases). The CDR3 totals 13 residues. Germline V lookup: CDR1 MNHNY, CDR2 SVGAGI (reference sequence). V gave up 5 bases and J gave up 7 bases, with 15 bases separating them. The CDR3 DNA sequence: TGTGCCAGCAGTAGGGGGGGGGGGGGGGAGCAGTACTTC. Translation gives CASSRGGGGEQYF.

The chain joins TRBV7-9 to TRBJ2-5; no reliable D call. V was shortened by 5 bases and J by 3 bases, with 4 bases between the two germline ends. The V gene's germline CDR1 is SEHNR and CDR2 FQNEAQ (reference sequence). This CDR3 is built from 11 residues. The CDR3 DNA is TGTGCCAGCAGCCAGAAAGAGACCCAGTACTTC. This translates into CASSQKETQYF.

This clonotype has only a few counts. This chain links TRBV6-4 with TRBJ2-1, with 9 bases identical to TRBD1. Looked up from germline, CDR1 is MRHNA and CDR2 is SNTAGT. With V trimmed by 6 bases and J by 7 bases, 10 bases remained unmatched. This CDR3 region has 15 residues. For the CDR3, the DNA is TGTGCCAGCAGAAAAACGAGGACAGGGGATAATGAGCAGTTCTTC. It is translated as CASRKTRTGDNEQFF.

V gene TRBV11-2 combines with J gene TRBJ2-7; 9 nucleotides align to TRBD1. This CDR3 is built from 15 residues. Germline V gene sequence: CDR1 SGHAT, CDR2 FQNNGV. V was pared by 4 bases and J by 4 bases, with 8 bases of the junction left unmatched. The CDR3 sequence: CASSSPGTGTYEQYF. CDR3 bases: TGTGCCAGCAGCTCCCCCGGGACAGGGACATACGAGCAGTACTTC.

The chain employs TRBV28 and TRBJ2-7; D call uncertain. CDR1 is MDHEN and CDR2 is SYDVKM in the germline V gene. Trimming cost V 4 bases and J 3 bases, with 19 bases left between them. This CDR3 spans 16 amino acids. CDR3 in DNA: TGTGCCAGCAGTTCCCCACCGCCGGGTCTTCTCTACGAGCAGTACTTC. It specifies CASSSPPPGLLYEQYF. Full variable domain (missing parts from reference TRBV28 and TRBJ2-7): DVKVTQSSRYLVKRTGEKVFLECVQDMDHENMFWYRQDPGLGLRLIYFSYDVKMKEKGDIPEGYSVSREKKERFSLILESASTNQTSMYLCASSSPPPGLLYEQYFGPGTRLTVT.

The chain couples TRBV7-2 to TRBJ2-1; TRBD2 matches at 9 bases. J lost 6 bases, V lost 0 bases, and 6 bases had no gene match. This CDR3 is built from 16 residues. Germline CDR1 reads SGHTA; CDR2 reads FQGNSA. CDR3 bases: TGTGCCAGCAGCTTAGCGAGGGCGGGGGGGCGCAATGAGCAGTTCTTC. Protein product: CASSLARAGGRNEQFF.

The chain joins TRBV5-5 to TRBJ2-7; unclear D gene. This CDR3 contains 13 residues. V lost 4 bases and J 2 bases, leaving 10 bases between the germline ends. The germline gives CDR1 SGHKS, CDR2 YYEKEE (reference sequence). CDR3 in amino acids: CASSADLPYEQYF. As DNA, the CDR3 is TGTGCCAGCAGCGCCGACCTACCCTACGAGCAGTACTTC.

As for this clonotype: One junction end does not reproduce the germline sequence, and a read error may be involved. The rearrangement uses TRBV6-2 or TRBV6-3 and TRBJ1-2; TRBD1 might be the D (6 bases). The germline V gene encodes CDR1 MNHEY and CDR2 SVGEGT. The CDR3 contains 14 residues. The CDR3 DNA follows: TGTGCCATCAGTGAGTCGTCGGGGGCACAAGGCTACACCTTC. Translation gives CAISESSGAQGYTF.

V and J are TRBV7-2 and TRBJ1-2, with 8 nucleotides matching TRBD1. Per germline, CDR1 SGHTA and CDR2 FQGNSA. This CDR3 spans 17 amino acids. Trimming cost V 4 bases and J 8 bases; bases outside gene matches: 18. CDR3 nucleotide sequence: TGTGCCAGCAGCTCATTGACAGGAGAGGACAGGGAGGAAGGCTACACCTTC. Encoded protein: CASSSLTGEDREEGYTF.

The sample holds many counts of this clonotype. The chain employs TRBV9 and TRBJ2-1; 8 bases fit TRBD2. The CDR3 runs to 16 residues. V shed 0 bases, J shed 2 bases, and the junction held 4 bases outside the gene matches. The germline V gene has CDR1 SGDLS and CDR2 YYNGEE. The CDR3 region is CASSVGTSGTYNEQFF. The CDR3 nucleotides are TGTGCCAGCAGCGTAGGTACTAGCGGCACCTACAATGAGCAGTTCTTC.

There are a few counts of this clonotype. As DNA, the CDR3 is TGTGCCACCAGCAGAGATCGGCTAGCGGACAATGAGCAGTTCTTC. Translation gives CATSRDRLADNEQFF. This chain joins TRBV15 and TRBJ2-1; 7 nucleotides match TRBD2. V trimming: 0 bases; J trimming: 5 bases; junction bases outside the gene matches: 4. This CDR3 is 15 amino acids long. From germline, CDR1 is LNHNV and CDR2 YYDKDF (reference sequence).

This clonotype turned up a few times. The J gene is TRBJ2-7, the V gene TRBV7-8; 11 bases line up with TRBD1. The length of the CDR3 is 15 residues. Per germline, CDR1 SGHVS and CDR2 FQNEAQ. The V segment lost 4 bases and the J segment 4 bases; nucleotides outside the gene matches: 6. DNA for the CDR3: TGTGCCAGCAGCTCCTCCGGACAGGGGGCGTACGAGCAGTACTTC. Its translation: CASSSSGQGAYEQYF.

The chain uses TRBV28 and TRBJ2-7, with D maybe TRBD1 (6 bases). The CDR3 extends over 13 amino acids. CDR1 and CDR2 from the germline V gene are MDHEN and SYDVKM. The germline V and J ends were trimmed by 4 bases and 5 bases, with 12 bases remaining between them. As DNA, the CDR3 is TGTGCCAGCAGTTGGAGACAGGAGGACGAGCAGTACTTC. It specifies CASSWRQEDEQYF.